Detailed here is one T cell receptor (beta chain). This sample stems from a study of OX40 agonist ivuxolimab in advanced cancers. The CDR3 is made up of 14 amino acids. Germline CDR1 reads MNHEY; CDR2 reads SVGAGI. V shed 5 bases, J shed 4 bases, and the junction held 4 bases outside the gene matches. The protocol was immunoSEQ multiplex PCR, while the TCRdb copy is restricted to in-frame clones and leaves out a portion. The sample consists of 50,000 to 55,000 clones, 80% to 90% of them appearing once. This clonotype was sampled from an adult with an advanced solid tumor such as melanoma, head and neck, liver or kidney cancer. The chain uses TRBV6-5 and TRBJ1-3, with 8 bases identical to TRBD1. Sequencing was performed on CD4+ or CD8+ T cells sorted from blood, taken in a trial of the OX40 agonist ivuxolimab. The CDR3: CASSQGADGNTIYF. In nucleotides, the CDR3 is TGTGCCAGCAGTCAGGGGGCGGACGGAAACACCATATATTTT.